The present TCR beta chain was sequenced within a study of blood T cell repertoires in COVID-19. Study at large: Spain, Italy and the United States supplied samples that represented acute and convalescent COVID-19.

The V gene end was trimmed by 4 bases and the J gene end by 4 bases; junction bases not matched to a gene: 0. Germline assignment: CDR1 MNHEY and CDR2 SMNVEV (reference sequence). The CDR3 covers 13 residues. Sequenced by immunoSEQ multiplex PCR; TCRdb stores in-frame clones only, minus some. The sample lists about 180,000 clones, about 86% seen once, with more than 7.5% in the top ten. The sequenced sample consisted of peripheral blood. The source is a man aged 45-60 years with active or convalescent COVID-19. V is TRBV27 and J is TRBJ2-5; 10 nucleotides agree with TRBD2. The CDR3 sequence: CASSWTSGETQYF. CDR3 DNA sequence: TGTGCCAGCAGTTGGACTAGCGGAGAGACCCAGTACTTC.